The clone carrying this T cell receptor (beta chain) occurred many times. Its specificity is not known. These data are taken from a study of T cells in Graves' hyperthyroidism and ophthalmopathy. About the study: At the time of initial diagnosis and before any treatment, peripheral blood was collected.

Trimming took off 1 base at V and 5 bases at J, with 12 bases between the two ends. This CDR3 is built from 14 residues. CDR1 and CDR2 from the germline V gene are SEHNR and FQNEAQ (reference sequence). Orbital computed tomography, thyroid ultrasound, serum thyroxine and TRAb, and clinical symptoms together informed the diagnoses. TCR beta CDR3 region amplification was performed from RNA transcripts. The TCR CDR3 first-round RT-PCR relied on the HTBI primer set. TCRdb used MiXCR to reprocess the multiplex PCR reads, holding one entry per CDR3 protein. Counted here are 300,000 to 450,000 distinct CDR3 sequences, around a sixth occurring once; the ten biggest clones make up over 35%. Study observations and caveats: Separating ophthalmopathy from stable hyperthyroidism was achieved by a 13 V-J model. Blood shared most expanded thyroid clonotypes above 0.001.

Sequencing was done on a sample of blood. V gene TRBV7-9 combines with J gene TRBJ2-7, with a possible D match to TRBD1 (6 bases). The clonotype comes from a man between 18 and 35 years old with Graves' ophthalmopathy. The CDR3 is CASSLEGQGNEQYF. The CDR3 DNA is TGTGCCAGCAGCTTAGAGGGGCAGGGGAACGAGCAGTACTTC.